This T cell receptor (beta chain) was captured by sequencing in a study of blood T cell repertoires in COVID-19. About the study: PBMCs, B-cell-depleted T cells, or T cells were the source of the cDNA or gDNA that made up the material.

In the study's own analysis: Amplification of reference gene primers was used by the study to estimate nucleated cell counts. Profiled with immunoSEQ multiplex PCR; TCRdb holds only in-frame clones, not every one. V and J calls and clone size are copied from that table; D and trimming were computed from the DNA. The data hold approximately 110,000 clones, with 74% observed a single time. The germline CDR1 and CDR2 sequences are SGHDN and FVKESK. Trimming took 0 bases from V and 6 from J, leaving 23 bases between them. CDR3 length: 18 residues. This receptor was taken from an elderly man with COVID-19, enrolled during active disease. The rearrangement uses TRBV14 and TRBJ1-2, with D perhaps matching TRBD1 (6 bases). Material for sequencing was peripheral blood. The CDR3 bases are TGTGCCAGCAGCCAAGAATCATGGCAGGGGCGTAGAAGGAATGGCTACACCTTC. Protein product: CASSQESWQGRRRNGYTF.